The following is a T cell receptor beta chain sequence with its context. The sample comes from a study of T-cell reconstitution after alpha-beta-depleted transplantation in children. Using unique molecular identifiers, the investigators prepared the TCRbeta library. MiXCR was run by TCRdb on the PCR reads, yielding one entry per CDR3 protein. Among over 200,000 distinct CDR3 sequences, 8% to 10% were seen once, and the ten largest hold approximately 5.9%. CDR1 MNHEY and CDR2 SMNVEV come from the germline V gene (reference sequence). V shed 3 bases and J shed 3 bases, with 15 bases lying between them. This CDR3 comprises 16 residues.

This clonotype was obtained from a human donor who donated a stem cell graft to a child with acute lymphoblastic leukemia. The starting material was PBMCs from the stem cell graft donor, obtained from the stem cell graft. The genes are TRBV27 and TRBJ1-5, with D tentatively TRBD1 (6 bases). The DNA of the CDR3 is TGTGCCAGCAGTTTCCGTACCCAGGGGAACAATCAGCCCCAGCATTTT. This gives the protein CASSFRTQGNNQPQHF.